The 15 T cell receptor beta chains listed next were all sequenced from one sample in a study of T cells in women clearing cervical HPV infection. Produced via immunoSEQ multiplex PCR; TCRdb's table is partial and in-frame only. This repertoire includes around 15,000 clones. Sequenced: blood buffy coat. The receptors shown here come from a woman aged 18 to 75 with a cervical HPV16 infection that either progressed to CIN3+ or cleared (not recorded which).

Concerning this clone itself: Relative to the germline gene, one junction end is altered; a read error may explain this. The read is 3 residues too short to cover the CDR3 end, so that end is filled in from the germline J gene. The chain is built from TRBV10-2 and TRBJ2-2; D unclear. Germline values: CDR1 WSHSY, CDR2 SAAADI. The CDR3 extends over 15 amino acids. Partial CDR3 DNA: TGCGCCAGCAGTAAGTCTAACAGCAACACCGGGGAG. It yields the protein CASSKSNSNTGE. The whole CDR3 sequence reads CASSKSNSNTGELFF.

As regards this clone: The read stops 3 residues short of the end of the CDR3; the missing end is completed from the germline J gene. The V gene is TRBV6-4, the J gene TRBJ2-4, with a tentative D call TRBD1 (6 bases). Germline CDR1 and CDR2: MRHNA and SNTAGT. This CDR3 has 16 amino acids. This chain's CDR3 is CASSDTPQGPFYGQYF. CDR3 bases read: TGTGCCAGCAGTGACACCCCCCAGGGGCCATTCTATGGT.

In the case of this clone: The read comes to an end 3 residues before the CDR3 does, leaving the germline J gene to fill in the end. In the same sample, other DNA sequences code for this CDR3. The chain uses TRBV7-8 and TRBJ1-2; D is unresolved. Germline values: CDR1 SGHVS, CDR2 FQNEAQ. Trimming took off 6 bases at V and 6 bases at J, with 20 bases between the two ends. The CDR3 spans 15 residues. The CDR3 loop reads CASSPVLQAGDGYTF. CDR3 bases read: TGTGCCAGCAGTCCCGTACTTCAGGCGGGTGATGGC.

Details on this clone: The read comes to an end 3 residues before the CDR3 does, leaving the germline J gene to fill in the end. The rearrangement joins TRBV7-2 to TRBJ1-1, with a tentative D call TRBD1 (6 bases). The germline V gene encodes CDR1 SGHTA and CDR2 FQGNSA. The CDR3 covers 15 residues. Between the trimmed V and J ends, which lost 1 base and 1 base, there was a span of 10 bases. Partial CDR3 DNA: TGTGCCAGCAGCTTAGGGGGGACATCGAACACTGAA. This gives the protein CASSLGGTSNTE. The entire CDR3 is CASSLGGTSNTEAFF.

This clone counts as medium-sized by frequency. Coverage ceases 3 residues before the CDR3 finishes, and the germline J gene fills in the end. The J gene is TRBJ2-5, the V gene TRBV6-2 or TRBV6-3, with TRBD1 as a possible D gene (6 bases). CDR1 and CDR2 from the germline V gene are MNHEY and SVGEGT. The CDR3 has 14 amino acids. V was trimmed by 7 bases and J by 4 bases, leaving 16 bases between them. CDR3 sequence reads: CASTPRLGGETQYF. The part of the CDR3 DNA that was read is TGTGCCAGCACCCCCCGGTTAGGGGGAGAGACC.

Remarks on this clone: Read coverage stops 3 residues before the CDR3 terminus; the germline J gene supplies the remainder. The rearrangement uses TRBV6-2 or TRBV6-3 and TRBJ2-2; D is possibly TRBD1 or TRBD2 (5 bases each). Germline V gene lookup returns CDR1 MNHEY and CDR2 SVGEGT. Trimming shortened V by 6 bases and J by 5 bases, and 13 bases separated the two germline ends. This CDR3 contains 14 residues. CDR3 residues: CASRNPGRTGELFF. The CDR3 bases that were read are TGTGCCAGCAGGAACCCAGGGAGAACCGGGGAG.

A word on this clone: The read gets to within 3 residues of the CDR3 end, and the germline J gene fills in the rest. The chain has TRBV11-3 and TRBJ2-3, with unresolved D. Trimming removed 5 bases at V and 2 bases at J, with 11 bases between. Germline assignment: CDR1 SGHNT and CDR2 YENEEA. The CDR3 spans 14 residues. This CDR3 is CASSPRLPTDTQYF. Partial CDR3 DNA: TGTGCCAGCAGCCCCCGACTCCCCACAGATACG.

A word on this clone: The read ends 3 residues shy of where the CDR3 ends; the end is completed using the germline J gene. The chain uses TRBV11-3 and TRBJ1-1, with D possibly matching TRBD1 (6 bases). CDR1 is SGHNT, CDR2 YENEEA, per germline. The CDR3 totals 14 residues. Trimming shortened V by 3 bases and J by 1 base, and 9 bases separated the two germline ends. The covered CDR3 bases are TGTGCCAGCAGCTTCTTCAGGGGGAACACTGAA. Protein sequence: CASSFFRGNTE. The whole CDR3 is CASSFFRGNTEAFF.

To note about this clone: The read ends 3 residues shy of where the CDR3 ends; the end is completed using the germline J gene. The chain employs TRBV7-2 and TRBJ2-5, with 8 bases fitting TRBD2. This CDR3 has 14 amino acids. The ends lost 5 bases at V and 2 bases at J; junction bases unmatched: 4. CDR1 is SGHTA and CDR2 is FQGNSA in the germline V gene. The CDR3 loop reads CASSRAGAQETQYF. The DNA read from the CDR3 is TGTGCCAGCAGCAGAGCGGGAGCACAAGAGACC.

Concerning this clone: The read terminates 3 residues before the CDR3 end, so the remaining end is supplied by the germline J gene. The chain has TRBV7-9 and TRBJ2-7, with TRBD1 matching 7 bases. V was pared by 4 bases and J by 3 bases, with 6 bases of the junction left unmatched. This CDR3 spans 14 amino acids. Germline-derived CDR1 and CDR2 are SEHNR and FQNEAQ (reference sequence). The CDR3 spells CASSSAGTDYEQYF. Incomplete CDR3 DNA: TGTGCCAGCAGCTCAGCCGGGACAGACTACGAG.

As to this clone: With the read ending 3 residues before the CDR3 end, the germline J gene is used to fill in that end. The J gene is TRBJ1-1, the V gene TRBV7-3; a weak D match, TRBD1 (6 bases). CDR1 is SGHTA and CDR2 is FQGTGA in the germline V gene. This CDR3 is built from 13 residues. The ends were cut back, 4 bases at V and 1 base at J, with 7 bases in the middle. The CDR3 DNA, read in part, is TGTGCCAGCAGCTCGGGACAGAACACTGAA. Protein sequence: CASSSGQNTE. The entire CDR3 protein reads CASSSGQNTEAFF. The full variable domain, its missing parts supplied by reference TRBV7-3 and TRBJ1-1, is GAGVSQTPSNKVTEKGKYVELRCDPISGHTALYWYRQSLGQGPEFLIYFQGTGAADDSGLPNDRFFAVRPEGSVSTLKIQRTERGDSAVYLCASSSGQNTEAFFGQGTRLTVV.

To note about this clone: The read ends 3 residues shy of where the CDR3 ends; the end is completed using the germline J gene. The V and J genes are TRBV18 and TRBJ1-2; D remains unclear. Between the trimmed V and J ends, which lost 8 bases and 3 bases, there was a span of 10 bases. This CDR3 is built from 12 residues. CDR1 is KGHSH and CDR2 is LQKENI in the germline V gene. The covered CDR3 bases are TGTGCCAGCCGTACCCAGGACTATGGC. It translates to CASRTQDYG. The entire CDR3 is CASRTQDYGYTF.

About this clone: The read falls 3 residues short of the CDR3 end, and the missing part is taken from the germline J gene. The V and J genes are TRBV5-3 and TRBJ2-5, with 8 bases lining up with TRBD1. TRBV5-3 is classed as an ORF, of uncertain function. V dropped 0 bases and J dropped 5; count of bases not matched to a gene: 12. This CDR3 is 17 amino acids long. CDR3 in amino acids: CARSLAGFFRQGETQYF. The CDR3 DNA, read in part, is TGTGCCAGAAGCTTGGCGGGGTTTTTTCGACAGGGGGAGACC.

Notes on this clone: The read finishes 3 residues shy of the CDR3 end, and the germline J gene is used to complete it. This chain joins TRBV5-6 and TRBJ2-1; 14 bases align to TRBD2. The CDR3 has 15 amino acids. Trimming removed 3 bases from V and 8 bases from J; junction bases left unmatched: 4. Germline-derived CDR1 and CDR2 are SGHDT and YYEEEE. This chain's CDR3 is CASSSGLAGVDEQFF. CDR3 bases read: TGTGCCAGCAGCTCGGGACTAGCGGGAGTAGATGAG.

With respect to this clone: Read data end 3 residues before the CDR3 end; the end is taken from the germline J gene. J is TRBJ1-5 and V is TRBV2, with TRBD1 as a possible D gene (5 bases). V lost 4 bases, J lost 2 bases, and 9 bases lay in between. This CDR3 comprises 14 residues. CDR1 is SNHLY and CDR2 is FYNNEI in the germline V gene. This chain's CDR3 is CASSGQGGNQPQHF. The CDR3 bases that were read are TGTGCCAGCAGTGGTCAGGGTGGCAATCAGCCC.